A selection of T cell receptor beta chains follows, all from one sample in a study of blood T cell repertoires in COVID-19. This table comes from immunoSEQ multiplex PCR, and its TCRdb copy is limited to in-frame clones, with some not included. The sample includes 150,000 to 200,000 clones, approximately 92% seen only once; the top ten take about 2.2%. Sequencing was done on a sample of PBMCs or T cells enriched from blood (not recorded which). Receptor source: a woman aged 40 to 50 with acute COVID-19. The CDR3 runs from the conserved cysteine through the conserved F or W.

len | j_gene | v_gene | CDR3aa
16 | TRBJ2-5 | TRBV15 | CATSLPWTGYPETQYF
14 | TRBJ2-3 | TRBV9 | CASNGGASTDTQYF
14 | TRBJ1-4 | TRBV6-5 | CASSDGGANEKLFF
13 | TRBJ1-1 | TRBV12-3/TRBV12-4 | CASGAGKNTEAFF
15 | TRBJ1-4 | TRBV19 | CASSASTGGREKLFF
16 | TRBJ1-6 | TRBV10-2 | CASSEPQGQGNSPLHF
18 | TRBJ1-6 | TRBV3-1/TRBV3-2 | CASRPRQGLSSYNSPLHF
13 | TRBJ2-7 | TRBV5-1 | CASSLVVSGEQYF
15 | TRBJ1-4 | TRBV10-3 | CAISDQGRTNEKLFF
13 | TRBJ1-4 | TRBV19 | CASATEPEEKLFF
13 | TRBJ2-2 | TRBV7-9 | CASSEVATGELFF
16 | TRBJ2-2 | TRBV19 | CASSMPGTANTGELFF
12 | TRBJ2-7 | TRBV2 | CASRTRTYEQYF
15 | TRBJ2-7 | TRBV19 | CASTSMGGDSYEQYF
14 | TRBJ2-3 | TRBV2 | CASSALRVTDTQYF
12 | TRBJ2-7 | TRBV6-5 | CASGAESYEQYF
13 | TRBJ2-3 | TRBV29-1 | CSGTSASTDTQYF
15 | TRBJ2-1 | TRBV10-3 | CAISEASGSRDEQFF
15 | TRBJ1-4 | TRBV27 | CASSYMTGATEKLFF
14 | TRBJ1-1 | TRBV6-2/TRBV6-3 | CASSYEGMNTEAFF
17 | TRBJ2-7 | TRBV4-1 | CASSQDPPVGQSYEQYF
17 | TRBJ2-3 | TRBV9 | CASSVAFSGLSTDTQYF
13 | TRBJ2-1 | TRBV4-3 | CASSQDSDNEQFF
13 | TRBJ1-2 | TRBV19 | CASVPQGAYGYTF
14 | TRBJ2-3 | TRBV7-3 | CASSLTGAVDTQYF
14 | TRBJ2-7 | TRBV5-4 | CASSSAGPLYEQYF
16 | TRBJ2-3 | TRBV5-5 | CASSFEAAGGADTQYF
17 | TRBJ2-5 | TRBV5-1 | CASSLGLAGGVGETQYF
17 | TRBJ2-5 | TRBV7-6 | CASSLLPSSGQQETQYF
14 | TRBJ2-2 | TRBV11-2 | CATQQGAVTGELFF
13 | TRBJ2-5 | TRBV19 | CASSILAQETQYF
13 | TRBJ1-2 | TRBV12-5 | CASAPENRDGYTF
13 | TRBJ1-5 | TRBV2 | CASSAGQLQPQHF
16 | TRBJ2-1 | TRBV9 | CASSSLAGGAYNEQFF
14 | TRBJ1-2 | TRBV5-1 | CASSVDSRARSYTF
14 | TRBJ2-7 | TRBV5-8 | CASSLVGLIYEQYF
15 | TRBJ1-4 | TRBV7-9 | CASSHDGAGNEKLFF
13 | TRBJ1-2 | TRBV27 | CASSSHDRGGYTF